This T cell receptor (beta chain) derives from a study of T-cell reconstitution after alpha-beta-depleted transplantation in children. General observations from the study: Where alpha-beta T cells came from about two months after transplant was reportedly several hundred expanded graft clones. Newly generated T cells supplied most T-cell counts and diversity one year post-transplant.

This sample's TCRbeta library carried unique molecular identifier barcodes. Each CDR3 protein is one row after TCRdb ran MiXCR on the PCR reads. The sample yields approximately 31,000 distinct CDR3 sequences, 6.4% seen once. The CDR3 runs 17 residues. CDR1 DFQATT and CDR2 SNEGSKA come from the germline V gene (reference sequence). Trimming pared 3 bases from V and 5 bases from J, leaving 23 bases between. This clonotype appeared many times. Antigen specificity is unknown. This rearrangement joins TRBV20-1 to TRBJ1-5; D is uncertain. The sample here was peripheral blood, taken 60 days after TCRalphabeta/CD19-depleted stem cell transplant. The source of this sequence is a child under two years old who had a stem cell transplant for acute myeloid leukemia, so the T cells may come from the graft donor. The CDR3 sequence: CSARGPLVSTHDQPQHF. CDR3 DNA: TGCAGTGCTAGGGGCCCGTTGGTAAGCACACATGATCAGCCCCAGCATTTT.